This T cell receptor (beta chain) stems from a study of T-cell reconstitution after alpha-beta-depleted transplantation in children. CDR3 length equals 16 residues. The germline V gene has CDR1 SGHAT and CDR2 FQNNGV. V dropped 1 base and J dropped 2 bases, with 13 bases sitting between them. Overall study results and limits: The origin of alpha-beta T cells about two months after transplant was reportedly several hundred expanded graft clones. Some patients' high day-60 TCRbeta diversity was attributed to recipient cells surviving conditioning. A year had passed since transplant, and T-cell counts and diversity by then came mostly from newly produced T cells.

This clonotype appeared many times. Antigen specificity is unknown. Preparation of the TCRbeta library involved a method that used unique molecular identifiers. TCRdb fed the PCR reads into MiXCR, producing one record per CDR3 protein. The data show about 900,000 distinct CDR3 sequences, less than 30% seen once. The input for sequencing was PBMCs, mostly from graft donor cells, taken 360 days after TCRalphabeta/CD19-depleted stem cell transplant. The source of this sequence is a boy under three years old who had a stem cell transplant for SCID, so the T cells may come from the graft donor. The chain carries TRBV11-2 and TRBJ2-3, with D unresolved. CDR3 in DNA: TGTGCCAGCAGCTTAGTTGGCGGCCAGCCCACAGATACGCAGTATTTT. Translation gives CASSLVGGQPTDTQYF.